In this sample, the clone carrying this T cell receptor (beta chain) turned up once. Here immunoSEQ multiplex PCR was the method, and the copy in TCRdb shows in-frame clones only, minus some. The sample yields some 200,000 clones, 88% seen once. This sample stems from a study of blood T cell repertoires in COVID-19. The CDR3 extends over 18 amino acids. The chain is built from TRBV21-1 and TRBJ2-7; the DNA was not compared with TRBD1, the D call given in the table. TRBV21-1 is a known pseudogene. Sequencing input: peripheral blood. The source of this sequence is a man between 45 and 60 years old with COVID-19, enrolled during active disease. The CDR3 DNA is TGTGCCAGCAGCATTACGCCCGGACAGGGGTCCACGTACTACGAGCAGTACTTC. It specifies CASSITPGQGSTYYEQYF.